Below are 5 T cell receptor beta chains sequenced from a single sample in a study of blood T cell repertoires in COVID-19. Profiled with immunoSEQ multiplex PCR; TCRdb holds only in-frame clones, not every one. The sample includes about 130,000 clones, roughly 90% of them seen just once. The specimen was peripheral blood. The receptors were sampled from a man aged 60 to 75 with COVID-19, enrolled during active disease.

The chain couples TRBV5-4 to TRBJ1-3; 9 bases are shared with TRBD1. V shed 4 bases, J shed 4 bases, and the junction held 3 bases outside the gene matches. This CDR3 region has 14 residues. Germline V gives CDR1 SGHNT, CDR2 YYREEE (reference sequence). The CDR3 loop reads CASSPGQGGNTIYF. The CDR3 nucleotides read TGTGCCAGCAGCCCGGGACAGGGCGGAAACACCATATATTTT.

This clone was seen repeatedly, ten times or more. The chain recombines TRBV30 with TRBJ2-7; 9 nucleotides line up with TRBD1. The CDR3 totals 15 residues. Germline CDR1 and CDR2: GTSNPN and SVGIG (reference sequence). V was pared by 6 bases and J by 3 bases, with 12 bases of the junction left unmatched. In DNA, the CDR3 is TGTGCCTGTCGTAACAGGGGGCCGGGACGCTACGAGCAGTACTTC. Its translation is CACRNRGPGRYEQYF.

This chain links TRBV19 with TRBJ1-4; D remains unclear. The germline CDR1 and CDR2 sequences are LNHDA and SQIVND (reference sequence). The germline V and J ends were trimmed by 5 bases and 8 bases, with 15 bases remaining between them. The CDR3 has 14 amino acids. The chain's CDR3 is CASSGPAGGEKLFF. The CDR3 nucleotides read TGTGCCAGTAGTGGGCCGGCAGGAGGGGAAAAACTGTTTTTT.

The V call is TRBV5-1, the J call TRBJ1-1; the match to TRBD1 covers 7 bases. The CDR3 has 16 amino acids. Germline CDR1 SGHRS, CDR2 YFSETQ. The V gene end was trimmed by 0 bases and the J gene end by 3 bases; junction bases not matched to a gene: 8. The CDR3 sequence is CASSLGETGSYTEAFF. The CDR3 DNA is TGCGCCAGCAGCTTGGGAGAGACAGGGTCCTACACTGAAGCTTTCTTT. Full variable domain (missing parts from reference TRBV5-1 and TRBJ1-1): KAGVTQTPRYLIKTRGQQVTLSCSPISGHRSVSWYQQTPGQGLQFLFEYFSETQRNKGNFPGRFSGRQFSNSRSEMNVSTLELGDSALYLCASSLGETGSYTEAFFGQGTRLTVV.

The rearrangement uses TRBV2 and TRBJ1-2; 9 nucleotides align to TRBD1. The CDR3 spans 13 residues. Germline lookup yields CDR1 SNHLY and CDR2 FYNNEI. V lost 6 bases to trimming and J lost 8 bases; unmatched junction nucleotides: 7. The CDR3: CASSNRGRGGYTF. In DNA, the CDR3 is TGTGCCAGCAGCAACAGGGGGCGCGGGGGCTACACCTTC.